The clone carrying this TCR beta chain came up a few times. Its specificity is unknown. The sample comes from a study of T cells in Graves' hyperthyroidism and ophthalmopathy. Whole-study results and caveats: Also found in blood were most expanded thyroid clonotypes above 0.001.

This CDR3 has 17 residues. Germline V gene data show CDR1 as MNHEY and CDR2 as SVGEGT. The V segment lost 0 bases and the J segment 10 bases; nucleotides outside the gene matches: 8. TCR beta CDR3 region amplification was performed from RNA transcripts. A set of HTBI primers served as the primers for a first-round RT-PCR of the TCR CDR3. MiXCR, run by TCRdb on the multiplex PCR reads, gives a single entry per CDR3 protein. The sample has some 720,000 distinct CDR3 sequences, about 15% seen once. This sequence joins TRBV6-2 or TRBV6-3 and TRBJ2-1; 14 bases are shared with TRBD2. Sequencing was carried out using blood. The TCR was taken from a young man with Graves' hyperthyroidism. This CDR3 reads CASSYSKGLAGVDEQFF. The CDR3, as DNA: TGTGCCAGCAGTTACTCGAAGGGACTAGCGGGAGTCGACGAGCAGTTCTTC.